Listed here are 3 T cell receptor beta chains from one sample, sequenced in a study of shared clonotypes between healthy human individuals. TCRdb's table, derived via immunoSEQ multiplex PCR, lists solely in-frame clones and lacks some. The data hold about 1.5 million clones, with 95% to 99% observed a single time. Sequencing was done on a sample of naive CD4+ T cells sorted from blood. Subset specified: CD45RA+ positively selected. These receptors originate from a man younger than 45 in good health.

V gene TRBV6-5 combines with J gene TRBJ1-1; a possible D gene is TRBD1 (6 bases). The CDR3 spans 14 residues. Trimming shortened V by 2 bases and J by 1 base, and 8 bases separated the two germline ends. Germline CDR1 is MNHEY and CDR2 is SVGAGI. CDR3 protein: CASSYRTANTEAFF. The CDR3 DNA reads as TGTGCCAGCAGTTACAGGACAGCGAACACTGAAGCTTTCTTT.

The genes are TRBV6-5 and TRBJ2-3; D not certain. Trimming took 1 base from V and 2 from J, leaving 13 bases between them. Looked up from germline, CDR1 is MNHEY and CDR2 is SVGAGI. The CDR3 consists of 16 residues. The CDR3 sequence is CASSYWPSQITDTQYF. CDR3 bases: TGTGCCAGCAGTTACTGGCCCTCCCAGATCACAGATACGCAGTATTTT.

As concerns this clone: The conserved final phenylalanine or tryptophan is absent from the CDR3, which likely points to a read error. Because the CDR3's place on the DNA is in doubt, the DNA is left out and the CDR3 is given as listed by TCRdb. This chain connects TRBV9 to TRBJ1-2; the tabulated D call, TRBD1, remains unverified against the DNA. The germline gives CDR1 SGDLS, CDR2 YYNGEE. The CDR3 has 13 amino acids, counting both end residues. The CDR3: CASSTQTDTPFSY.